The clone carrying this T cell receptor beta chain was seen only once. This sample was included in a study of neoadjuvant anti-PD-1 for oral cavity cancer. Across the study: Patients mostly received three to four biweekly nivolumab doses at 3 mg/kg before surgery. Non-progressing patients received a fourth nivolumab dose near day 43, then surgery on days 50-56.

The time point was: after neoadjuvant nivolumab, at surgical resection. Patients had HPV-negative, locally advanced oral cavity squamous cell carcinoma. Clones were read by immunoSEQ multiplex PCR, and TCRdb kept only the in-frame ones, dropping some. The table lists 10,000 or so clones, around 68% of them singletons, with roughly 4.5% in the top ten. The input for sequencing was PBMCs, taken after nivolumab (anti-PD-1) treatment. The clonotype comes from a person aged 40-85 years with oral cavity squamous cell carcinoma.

The CDR3: CASSLMGQGRTGNTIYF. DNA for the CDR3: TGTGCCAGCAGCTTAATGGGACAGGGGAGGACGGGAAACACCATATATTTT. The chain links TRBV7-9 to TRBJ1-3; 10 positions match TRBD1. This CDR3 region has 17 residues. From germline, CDR1 is SEHNR and CDR2 FQNEAQ (reference sequence). Losses at the gene ends were 2 bases for V and 4 bases for J; bases not matched to a gene: 8.